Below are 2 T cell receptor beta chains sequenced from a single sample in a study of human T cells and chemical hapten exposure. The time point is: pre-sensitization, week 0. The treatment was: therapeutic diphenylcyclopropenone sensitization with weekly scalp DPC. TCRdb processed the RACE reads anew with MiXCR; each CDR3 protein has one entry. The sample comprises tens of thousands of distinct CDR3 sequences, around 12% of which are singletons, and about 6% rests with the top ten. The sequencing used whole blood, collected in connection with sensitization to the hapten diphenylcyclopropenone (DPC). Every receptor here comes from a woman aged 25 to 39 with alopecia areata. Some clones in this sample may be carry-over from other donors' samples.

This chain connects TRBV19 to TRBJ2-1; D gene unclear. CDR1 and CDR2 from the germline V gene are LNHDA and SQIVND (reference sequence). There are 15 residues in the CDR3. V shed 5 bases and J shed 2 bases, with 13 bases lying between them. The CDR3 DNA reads TGTGCCAGTAGTGGCTCCGGAAGAACCTACAATGAGCAGTTCTTC. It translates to CASSGSGRTYNEQFF. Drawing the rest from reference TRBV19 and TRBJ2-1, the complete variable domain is DGGITQSPKYLFRKEGQNVTLSCEQNLNHDAMYWYRQDPGQGLRLIYYSQIVNDFQKGDIAEGYSVSREKKESFPLTVTSAQKNPTAFYLCASSGSGRTYNEQFFGPGTRLTVL.

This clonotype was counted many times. The CDR3 DNA reads as TGTGCCAGCAGCCCGGGGGGCGAGAACACCGGGGAGCTGTTTTTT. It specifies CASSPGGENTGELFF. The chain employs TRBV28 and TRBJ2-2, with D perhaps TRBD2 (7 bases). Germline CDR1 MDHEN, CDR2 SYDVKM. This CDR3 has 15 amino acids. Trimming shortened V by 6 bases and J by 1 base, and 12 bases separated the two germline ends.